The 23 T cell receptor beta chains in this list originate from one sample, sequenced in a study of blood T cell repertoires in COVID-19. Profiling relied on immunoSEQ multiplex PCR, and the TCRdb table lists in-frame clones only, not all of them. This table holds tens of thousands of clones, about 81% found once. The sample consisted of peripheral blood. The origin of the receptors is a human donor in a cohort sampled during active COVID-19.

As regards this clone: At the DNA level, this CDR3 is encoded by other sequences in the same sample as well. The genes are TRBV7-8 and TRBJ2-7; 11 positions match TRBD1. J gave up 0 bases and V 1 base, and 5 bases lay outside the gene matches. The germline V gene has CDR1 SGHVS and CDR2 FQNEAQ. This CDR3 has 17 residues. The CDR3 coding sequence is TGTGCCAGCAGCTTAGGGACAGGGGGCCTCAGCTCCTACGAGCAGTACTTC. This gives the protein CASSLGTGGLSSYEQYF.

The J gene is TRBJ2-5, the V gene TRBV24-1; D is undetermined. CDR1 is KGHDR, CDR2 SFDVKD, per germline. The CDR3 is 12 residues long. The V end lost 4 bases, the J end lost 7 bases, and 9 bases lay between the germline ends. In DNA form, the CDR3 reads TGTGCCACCAGTGAAGGAGATGGGACCCAGTACTTC. Protein: CATSEGDGTQYF.

The chain uses TRBV20-1 and TRBJ1-4; maybe TRBD1 (5 bases). The V gene's germline CDR1 is DFQATT and CDR2 SNEGSKA (reference sequence). Trimming took 7 bases from V and 13 from J, leaving 16 bases between them. This CDR3 region has 11 residues. For the CDR3, the DNA is TGCAGTGTTCCGATCGGACACTTACTGTTTTTT. This codes for CSVPIGHLLFF.

V usage is TRBV6-2 or TRBV6-3 and J usage is TRBJ2-2, with 15 positions matching TRBD2. Looked up from germline, CDR1 is MNHEY and CDR2 is SVGEGT. The CDR3 has 19 amino acids. V dropped 2 bases and J dropped 5; count of bases not matched to a gene: 9. The CDR3 here is CASSYRRGTSGGPTGELFF. The CDR3, as DNA: TGTGCCAGCAGTTACCGGCGGGGGACTAGCGGGGGGCCAACCGGGGAGCTGTTTTTT.

The chain carries TRBV7-9 and TRBJ1-2, with 9 bases that match TRBD1. Germline CDR1 SEHNR, CDR2 FQNEAQ (reference sequence). J lost 5 bases, V lost 5 bases, and 9 bases had no gene match. The length of the CDR3 is 15 residues. CDR3 bases: TGTGCCAGCAGCAACAGGGGGCCCGGCTTTTATGGCTACACCTTC. It specifies CASSNRGPGFYGYTF.

The chain carries TRBV5-8 and TRBJ2-6; no firm D call. The CDR3 loop spans 16 amino acids. CDR1 and CDR2 (germline): SGHTS, YDEGEE. With 6 bases removed from V and 0 bases from J, the gap between germline ends came to 13 bases. CDR3: CASTRAYSSGANVLTF. The CDR3 bases are TGTGCCAGCACGAGAGCGTATAGCTCTGGGGCCAACGTCCTGACTTTC.

The rearrangement links TRBV28 to TRBJ2-7, with 7 bases aligning to TRBD1. CDR1 and CDR2 (germline): MDHEN, SYDVKM. Trimming took 7 bases from V and 2 from J; bases not matched to a gene: 5. The CDR3 has 13 amino acids. For the CDR3, the DNA is TGTGCCAGCACGGGACAGCTTCCCTACGAGCAGTACTTC. Residues: CASTGQLPYEQYF.

The V call is TRBV27, the J call TRBJ2-7; D possibly corresponds to TRBD2 (7 bases). V lost 6 bases, J lost 9 bases, and 21 bases lay in between. This CDR3 region has 14 residues. Germline values: CDR1 MNHEY, CDR2 SMNVEV (reference sequence). CDR3 coding DNA: TGTGCCAGCAGCCCCCCGGGGGGCCTCGGAGGGCAGTACTTC. It specifies CASSPPGGLGGQYF.

The chain joins TRBV13 to TRBJ1-1, with 10 positions matching TRBD1. There are 13 residues in the CDR3. V lost 3 bases and J lost 10; bases outside the gene matches: 5. Germline V lookup: CDR1 PRHDT, CDR2 FYEKMQ (reference sequence). The CDR3 DNA sequence: TGTGCCAGCAGCTTTGTCGGGACAGGGGCAGCTTTCTTT. This gives the protein CASSFVGTGAAFF.

The chain combines TRBV5-4 with TRBJ2-2; 9 bases are a match to TRBD1. Germline values: CDR1 SGHNT, CDR2 YYREEE (reference sequence). V shed 4 bases, J shed 4 bases, and the junction held 8 bases outside the gene matches. There are 16 residues in the CDR3. CDR3 loop: CASSPTGTGFTGELFF. In DNA form, the CDR3 reads TGTGCCAGCAGCCCAACCGGGACAGGGTTCACCGGGGAGCTGTTTTTT.

The chain links TRBV6-5 to TRBJ1-1, with 7 nucleotides matching TRBD1. In germline, CDR1 is MNHEY, CDR2 SVGAGI. The CDR3 is made up of 13 amino acids. V gave up 4 bases and J gave up 5 bases; unmatched junction bases: 4. CDR3 sequence: CASSFGTATEAFF. The CDR3 region has the DNA TGTGCCAGCAGTTTCGGGACAGCTACTGAAGCTTTCTTT.

V and J are TRBV7-2 and TRBJ2-5; D possibly corresponds to TRBD2 (6 bases). V dropped 4 bases and J dropped 3 bases, with 9 bases sitting between them. The V gene's germline CDR1 is SGHTA and CDR2 FQGNSA. The CDR3 has 13 residues. DNA of the CDR3: TGTGCCAGCAGCTCCCGGAGGGAAGAGACCCAGTACTTC. This gives the protein CASSSRREETQYF.

The rearrangement links TRBV5-1 to TRBJ1-1, with TRBD1 as a possible D gene (5 bases). The CDR3 runs 15 residues. Germline CDR1 and CDR2: SGHRS and YFSETQ. Trimming left V 4 bases short and J 1 base short, with 14 bases between. The CDR3 DNA sequence: TGCGCCAGCAGCCGAACAGGACCCTCGAACACTGAAGCTTTCTTT. Translated, it gives CASSRTGPSNTEAFF.

This clone was seen just once. CDR3 in DNA: TGCAGTGCTAGTACTAGCGGTTCTAGGGGGGCCAACGTCCTGACTTTC. Amino acids: CSASTSGSRGANVLTF. This rearrangement joins TRBV20-1 to TRBJ2-6; 8 bases map to TRBD2. This CDR3 comprises 16 residues. Germline-derived CDR1 and CDR2 are DFQATT and SNEGSKA (reference sequence). V gave up 3 bases and J gave up 4 bases; unmatched junction bases: 8.

This rearrangement joins TRBV7-9 to TRBJ2-3, with TRBD2 matching 11 bases. Germline V gene data show CDR1 as SEHNR and CDR2 as FQNEAQ (reference sequence). With 4 bases clipped from V and 4 bases from J, the junction kept 4 bases outside the gene matches. The CDR3 extends over 15 amino acids. The CDR3 spells CASSSGLAGPDTQYF. CDR3 DNA sequence: TGTGCCAGCAGCTCCGGACTAGCGGGTCCAGATACGCAGTATTTT.

V and J are TRBV9 and TRBJ1-2; the D gene is possibly TRBD1 (6 bases). Per germline, CDR1 SGDLS and CDR2 YYNGEE. V was pared by 0 bases and J by 5 bases, with 14 bases between. This CDR3 has 15 amino acids. The CDR3 coding sequence is TGTGCCAGCAGCGTAGGGGAGGGGGTCGGTTATGGCTACACCTTC. It encodes CASSVGEGVGYGYTF.

The gene calls are TRBV7-2 and TRBJ2-1; unclear D gene. The CDR3 totals 12 residues. Germline V CDR1 and CDR2: SGHTA, FQGNSA. With 4 bases removed from V and 7 bases from J, the gap between germline ends came to 8 bases. CDR3 bases: TGTGCCAGCAGCTCCCTTCGGAATGAGCAGTTCTTC. It translates to CASSSLRNEQFF.

This chain joins TRBV6-5 and TRBJ2-3; 10 bases agree with TRBD2. CDR3 length: 14 residues. V lost 0 bases, J lost 6 bases, and 0 bases stayed unmatched. Germline values: CDR1 MNHEY, CDR2 SVGAGI. The chain's CDR3 is CASSYSSGRDTQYF. The CDR3 DNA sequence: TGTGCCAGCAGTTACTCTAGCGGGAGGGATACGCAGTATTTT.

The rearrangement uses TRBV13 and TRBJ1-1, with 7 bases aligning to TRBD1. The CDR3 spans 15 residues. Trimming took 5 bases from V and 1 from J; bases not matched to a gene: 7. The germline V gene has CDR1 PRHDT and CDR2 FYEKMQ (reference sequence). The CDR3 coding sequence is TGTGCCAGCAGCACCCGACAGGGTACGAACACTGAAGCTTTCTTT. Translation gives CASSTRQGTNTEAFF. Combining the CDR3 with reference TRBV13 and TRBJ1-1 gives the whole variable domain AAGVIQSPRHLIKEKRETATLKCYPIPRHDTVYWYQQGPGQDPQFLISFYEKMQSDKGSIPDRFSAQQFSDYHSELNMSSLELGDSALYFCASSTRQGTNTEAFFGQGTRLTVV.

Of note for this clone: One end of the junction does not line up with germline, which may come from a read error. V and J are TRBV7-9 and TRBJ1-3, with unresolved D. Germline values: CDR1 SEHNR, CDR2 FQNEAQ (reference sequence). The CDR3 has 14 amino acids. DNA for the CDR3: TGTACCAGCAGGCCTTCCTACTCTGGAAACACCATATATTTT. Translated, it gives CTSRPSYSGNTIYF.

The chain uses TRBV2 and TRBJ2-7; 8 bases agree with TRBD1. The CDR3 runs to 14 residues. Trimming took 3 bases from V and 4 from J; bases not matched to a gene: 5. The germline gives CDR1 SNHLY, CDR2 FYNNEI. The CDR3 nucleotides read TGTGCCAGCAGTGAGCAGGGGGCCTCTTACGAGCAGTACTTC. Protein sequence: CASSEQGASYEQYF.

The chain carries TRBV11-2 and TRBJ1-3, with D possibly TRBD1 on 5 matching bases. The CDR3 has 16 residues. Looked up from germline, CDR1 is SGHAT and CDR2 is FQNNGV. Trimming cost V 4 bases and J 0 bases, with 13 bases left between them. CDR3 DNA sequence: TGTGCCAGCAGCTCGCGAGGAGGGGCCTCTGGAAACACCATATATTTT. As protein: CASSSRGGASGNTIYF.

This chain uses TRBV28 with TRBJ1-2; no definite D call. Germline V lookup: CDR1 MDHEN, CDR2 SYDVKM. The CDR3 extends over 11 amino acids. Trimming took 5 bases from V and 2 from J, leaving 3 bases between them. CDR3 sequence reads: CASSLNYGYTF. DNA for the CDR3: TGTGCCAGCAGTCTAAACTATGGCTACACCTTC.